A single sample is the source of the 31 T cell receptor beta chains below, sequenced in a study of graft-versus-host responses after intestinal transplantation (dated by TCRdb to the early 2020s). Libraries came from the immunoSEQ multiplex PCR assay. TCRdb mirrors the immuneACCESS table, restricted to in-frame sequences. Some clones are absent from its copies; in checked studies, under half trace to an unresolved V gene, and the reason for the others is unknown. In all, the sample holds under 20,000 clones, and about 30% of those were seen once. The ten largest clonotypes hold approximately 3.5% of the sample. In the paper's terms, the time point label means: cells obtained before transplantation from donor or recipient. The starting material was alloreactive CD4+ T cells from a mixed lymphocyte reaction culture, obtained before intestinal transplant. The sample's cell subset or site label, decoded: CFSE-low proliferating T cells sorted from approximately six-day pre-transplant mixed lymphocyte reaction (GvH or HvG direction). The receptors here all came from a human patient who received an intestinal transplant.

The chain joins TRBV6-1 to TRBJ2-7, with unresolved D. Germline V gene lookup returns CDR1 MNHNS and CDR2 SASEGT. The CDR3 runs 11 residues. V lost 6 bases and J 2 bases, leaving 5 bases between the germline ends. The CDR3 nucleotides are TGTGCCAGCAGGGTTACCTACGAGCAGTACTTC. This encodes CASRVTYEQYF.

The chain employs TRBV6-6 and TRBJ2-3; a weak D match, TRBD2 (5 bases). Germline V gene sequence: CDR1 MNHNY, CDR2 SVGAGI (reference sequence). This CDR3 has 16 amino acids. V was clipped by 0 bases and J by 3 bases, with 13 bases between them. In nucleotides, the CDR3 is TGTGCCAGCAGTTACTCGAGGGCGTCGGGGACAGATACGCAGTATTTT. It codes for CASSYSRASGTDTQYF.

J is TRBJ1-6 and V is TRBV6-6; D is possibly TRBD1 (5 bases). The V gene lost 2 bases and the J gene lost 7 bases, with 12 bases spanning the gap. This CDR3 has 15 residues. Germline V CDR1 and CDR2: MNHNY, SVGAGI (reference sequence). The CDR3: CASSYVAGWNSPLHF. The DNA for the CDR3 is TGTGCCAGCAGTTACGTCGCAGGGTGGAATTCACCCCTCCACTTT.

This rearrangement joins TRBV5-4 to TRBJ2-5, with a possible D match to TRBD2 (5 bases). Per germline, CDR1 SGHNT and CDR2 YYREEE (reference sequence). V was cut by 2 bases and J by 1 base, with 15 bases left in between. CDR3 length: 16 amino acids. This CDR3 reads CASSFPSPLVQETQYF. The CDR3 nucleotides are TGTGCCAGCAGCTTTCCTAGCCCTCTTGTCCAAGAGACCCAGTACTTC.

In its sample, this clone was seen a few times. The CDR3: CSVDLTLLNEQFF. The DNA for the CDR3 is TGCAGCGTTGATTTAACTCTCCTCAATGAGCAGTTCTTC. V is TRBV29-1 and J is TRBJ2-1, with D hard to call. Germline CDR1 is SQVTM and CDR2 is ANQGSEA. There are 13 residues in the CDR3. The V gene lost 3 bases and the J gene lost 6 bases, with 12 bases spanning the gap.

This clone occurred a few times. The chain joins TRBV5-1 to TRBJ2-1, with 11 bases fitting TRBD2. This CDR3 spans 15 amino acids. V lost 4 bases and J lost 3; bases outside the gene matches: 3. CDR1 is SGHRS and CDR2 is YFSETQ in the germline V gene. Here the CDR3 reads CASSETSGDYNEQFF. CDR3 bases: TGCGCCAGCAGCGAGACTAGCGGGGACTACAATGAGCAGTTCTTC. The complete variable domain, with remaining parts taken from reference TRBV5-1 and TRBJ2-1, reads KAGVTQTPRYLIKTRGQQVTLSCSPISGHRSVSWYQQTPGQGLQFLFEYFSETQRNKGNFPGRFSGRQFSNSRSEMNVSTLELGDSALYLCASSETSGDYNEQFFGPGTRLTVL.

This clone was observed a few times. The chain has TRBV7-9 and TRBJ2-1; no reliable D call. The CDR3 length is 15 residues. The V end was cut by 2 bases, the J end by 8 bases, with 16 bases between. The germline V gene encodes CDR1 SEHNR and CDR2 FQNEAQ (reference sequence). The CDR3 nucleotides read TGTGCCAGCAGCTTATTCGACTTCAGTGGCCATGAGCAGTTCTTC. Translating it yields CASSLFDFSGHEQFF.

J is TRBJ2-4 and V is TRBV4-1, with TRBD1 matching 7 bases. The length of the CDR3 is 15 residues. V shed 2 bases and J 6 bases; nucleotides not matched to a gene: 7. Germline-derived CDR1 and CDR2 are MGHRA and YSYEKL. The CDR3 loop is CASSQYRDSLNIQYF. The CDR3 nucleotides are TGCGCCAGCAGCCAATACCGGGACAGTTTAAACATTCAGTACTTC.

The chain couples TRBV2 to TRBJ2-2; 8 bases align to TRBD2. This CDR3 region has 14 residues. The ends lost 6 bases at V and 5 bases at J; junction bases unmatched: 5. Germline V gene data show CDR1 as SNHLY and CDR2 as FYNNEI. CDR3 sequence reads: CASSRTSLTGELFF. CDR3 DNA: TGTGCCAGCAGCCGGACTAGCCTAACCGGGGAGCTGTTTTTT.

This clone has just a few counts. The chain joins TRBV29-1 to TRBJ1-1; 9 bases match TRBD1. V lost 3 bases, J lost 2 bases, and 7 bases stayed unmatched. There are 15 residues in the CDR3. CDR1 is SQVTM and CDR2 is ANQGSEA in the germline V gene. The DNA for the CDR3 is TGCAGCGTTGACCTCATGGGACAGGGAAACACTGAAGCTTTCTTT. Amino acid sequence: CSVDLMGQGNTEAFF.

In this sample, this clone turned up once. A read error may account for a junction end that differs from germline. J is TRBJ2-1 and V is TRBV27; 14 nucleotides agree with TRBD2. Germline lookup yields CDR1 MNHEY and CDR2 SMNVEV (reference sequence). This CDR3 comprises 16 residues. Written as DNA, the CDR3 is TGTGCCAGCAGTGCCAGACTAGCGGGAGGGGGGAATGAGCGGTTCTTC. It translates to CASSARLAGGGNERFF.

The CDR3 reads CASSYSGRAVETQYF. For the CDR3, the DNA is TGTGCCAGCAGCTATAGCGGGAGGGCCGTAGAGACCCAGTACTTC. The chain couples TRBV7-9 to TRBJ2-5; TRBD2 agrees at 11 bases. This CDR3 has 15 residues. The germline CDR1 and CDR2 sequences are SEHNR and FQNEAQ (reference sequence). V dropped 4 bases and J dropped 4; count of bases not matched to a gene: 5.

Sample share makes this clone medium-sized. The rearrangement uses TRBV5-5 and TRBJ1-6; the D is unclear. The ends were cut back, 7 bases at V and 6 bases at J, with 11 bases in the middle. There are 13 residues in the CDR3. The germline V gene has CDR1 SGHKS and CDR2 YYEKEE (reference sequence). The CDR3, as DNA: TGTGCCAGCCGGGGAGTTCCTAATTCACCCCTCCACTTT. As protein: CASRGVPNSPLHF.

The V call is TRBV11-2, the J call TRBJ2-3; possible D gene TRBD2, 6 bases. CDR3 length: 14 amino acids. With 5 bases removed from V and 3 bases from J, the gap between germline ends came to 12 bases. Germline V CDR1 and CDR2: SGHAT, FQNNGV. Here the CDR3 reads CASSQTAGTDTQYF. CDR3 nucleotides: TGTGCCAGCAGCCAAACAGCGGGTACAGATACGCAGTATTTT.

This clone has a handful of counts. The chain has TRBV19 and TRBJ2-5; D is uncertain. The CDR3 has 14 residues. The V gene lost 5 bases and the J gene lost 0 bases, with 10 bases spanning the gap. Germline CDR1 reads LNHDA; CDR2 reads SQIVND (reference sequence). The CDR3 DNA reads TGTGCCAGTAGTTCCTGGGCAAACCAAGAGACCCAGTACTTC. Its translation: CASSSWANQETQYF.

The table lists this clone with a few counts. The chain combines TRBV27 with TRBJ2-1; 11 bases map to TRBD2. V shed 1 base and J 7 bases; nucleotides not matched to a gene: 3. Per germline, CDR1 MNHEY and CDR2 SMNVEV (reference sequence). This CDR3 has 15 residues. CDR3 in amino acids: CASSLFSGGANEQFF. CDR3 nucleotides: TGTGCCAGCAGTTTATTTAGCGGGGGGGCTAATGAGCAGTTCTTC.

The CDR3, as DNA: TGTGCCAGCAGCTACGATCAAGCGGGCTACACCTTC. Its protein is CASSYDQAGYTF. The chain joins TRBV7-1 to TRBJ1-2; unclear D gene. TRBV7-1 is assigned to the ORF class and has an uncertain function. V was pared by 4 bases and J by 8 bases, with 11 bases between. The CDR3 runs to 12 residues.

The chain couples TRBV7-7 to TRBJ2-2; TRBD2 aligns across 7 bases. CDR1 is SSHAT and CDR2 is FNYEAQ in the germline V gene (reference sequence). V trimming: 4 bases; J trimming: 4 bases; junction bases outside the gene matches: 15. The CDR3 length is 18 residues. The CDR3 DNA reads TGTGCCAGCAGCTCTGCACCCCGGGGCGGGAGAGGCACCGGGGAGCTGTTTTTT. It codes for CASSSAPRGGRGTGELFF.

This clone ranks as large. Other DNA sequences in the same sample also yield this CDR3. The chain uses TRBV27 and TRBJ1-3; 12 bases map to TRBD1. The CDR3 loop spans 16 amino acids. Germline assignment: CDR1 MNHEY and CDR2 SMNVEV (reference sequence). V shed 5 bases and J 3 bases; nucleotides not matched to a gene: 5. The chain's CDR3 is CASSPRDRGHGNTIYF. DNA of the CDR3: TGTGCCAGCAGTCCCCGGGACAGGGGGCATGGAAACACCATATATTTT.

J is TRBJ2-5 and V is TRBV29-1; 11 bases match TRBD2. The germline V gene encodes CDR1 SQVTM and CDR2 ANQGSEA. This CDR3 has 14 amino acids. J was trimmed by 4 bases and V by 4 bases; bases with no gene match: 5. CDR3 protein: CSVGGLAGGETQYF. DNA of the CDR3: TGCAGCGTTGGAGGTCTAGCGGGAGGAGAGACCCAGTACTTC.

This clone has just a few counts. The J gene is TRBJ1-6, the V gene TRBV6-6, with a tentative D call TRBD1 (5 bases). The V end was cut by 0 bases, the J end by 11 bases, with 14 bases between. Germline values: CDR1 MNHNY, CDR2 SVGAGI (reference sequence). The CDR3 is made up of 15 amino acids. CDR3 residues: CASSYSPYQGPPLHF. The CDR3 bases are TGTGCCAGCAGTTACTCGCCCTATCAGGGTCCACCCCTCCACTTT.

CDR3 nucleotides: TGCGCCAGCAGCTCCGACAGGTTAAGGGGTGGCTACACCTTC. This gives the protein CASSSDRLRGGYTF. The rearrangement links TRBV5-1 to TRBJ1-2; D perhaps matches TRBD1 (6 bases). The CDR3 extends over 14 amino acids. Per germline, CDR1 SGHRS and CDR2 YFSETQ. Trimming shortened V by 3 bases and J by 7 bases, and 16 bases separated the two germline ends.

This clone is judged medium-sized. The chain recombines TRBV28 with TRBJ2-2, with unresolved D. In germline, CDR1 is MDHEN, CDR2 SYDVKM. The CDR3 loop spans 16 amino acids. V dropped 3 bases and J dropped 0 bases, with 11 bases sitting between them. DNA of the CDR3: TGTGCCAGCAGTTTGCAAACGCTAGCGAACACCGGGGAGCTGTTTTTT. This encodes CASSLQTLANTGELFF.

V is TRBV6-1 and J is TRBJ1-2; 7 bases map to TRBD1. CDR3 length: 16 amino acids. Germline V gene sequence: CDR1 MNHNS, CDR2 SASEGT. V gave up 4 bases and J gave up 1 base; unmatched junction bases: 9. The CDR3 here is CASSVLGGTDNYGYTF. The CDR3, as DNA: TGTGCCAGCAGTGTCCTCGGAGGGACAGATAACTATGGCTACACCTTC.

The chain couples TRBV19 to TRBJ1-6; tentatively, D is TRBD1 (6 bases). The CDR3 is 15 residues long. CDR1 is LNHDA, CDR2 SQIVND, per germline (reference sequence). The V end lost 5 bases, the J end lost 5 bases, and 13 bases lay between the germline ends. The CDR3 DNA is TGTGCCAGTAGTCTCACGGGACACCATAATTCACCCCTCCACTTT. Translating gives CASSLTGHHNSPLHF. The whole variable domain, filled in from reference TRBV19 and TRBJ1-6, reads DGGITQSPKYLFRKEGQNVTLSCEQNLNHDAMYWYRQDPGQGLRLIYYSQIVNDFQKGDIAEGYSVSREKKESFPLTVTSAQKNPTAFYLCASSLTGHHNSPLHFGNGTRLTVT.

The V gene is TRBV5-4, the J gene TRBJ2-5, with D possibly being TRBD1 (6 bases). Trimming shortened V by 4 bases and J by 9 bases, and 13 bases separated the two germline ends. The CDR3 is 12 residues long. Germline lookup yields CDR1 SGHNT and CDR2 YYREEE (reference sequence). The CDR3 DNA follows: TGTGCCAGCAGCACCGGACAGCGACCCCAGTACTTC. Translating it yields CASSTGQRPQYF.

This sequence joins TRBV5-3 and TRBJ2-1; maybe TRBD1 (5 bases). TRBV5-3 is classed as an ORF, of uncertain function. Trimming pared 6 bases from V and 5 bases from J, leaving 24 bases between. There are 17 residues in the CDR3. In DNA form, the CDR3 reads TGTGCCAGAAACTCTACAAAAAACAGGTCTCCCCACAATGAGCAGTTCTTC. Its protein product is CARNSTKNRSPHNEQFF.

This clone was seen only a few times. CDR3 sequence: CASGTIGDTQYF. The CDR3 DNA follows: TGCGCCAGTGGGACTATTGGAGATACGCAGTATTTT. The chain links TRBV5-1 to TRBJ2-3; TRBD2 matches at 7 bases. CDR1 SGHRS and CDR2 YFSETQ come from the germline V gene. V lost 8 bases, J lost 5 bases, and 5 bases stayed unmatched. The CDR3 has 12 amino acids. The full variable domain, its missing parts supplied by reference TRBV5-1 and TRBJ2-3, is KAGVTQTPRYLIKTRGQQVTLSCSPISGHRSVSWYQQTPGQGLQFLFEYFSETQRNKGNFPGRFSGRQFSNSRSEMNVSTLELGDSALYLCASGTIGDTQYFGPGTRLTVL.

This clone has more than one count but fewer than ten. The CDR3 sequence is CASSFRGGEKLFF. The CDR3 nucleotides are TGTGCCAGCAGCTTTAGGGGCGGTGAAAAACTGTTTTTT. V gene TRBV5-6 combines with J gene TRBJ1-4; the D gene is possibly TRBD1 (5 bases). The CDR3 loop spans 13 amino acids. The V gene lost 2 bases and the J gene lost 7 bases, with 9 bases spanning the gap. Germline lookup yields CDR1 SGHDT and CDR2 YYEEEE. The variable domain in full, with the rest retrieved from reference TRBV5-6 and TRBJ1-4, is DAGVTQSPTHLIKTRGQQVTLRCSPKSGHDTVSWYQQALGQGPQFIFQYYEEEERQRGNFPDRFSGHQFPNYSSELNVNALLLGDSALYLCASSFRGGEKLFFGSGTQLSVL.

The chain couples TRBV7-7 to TRBJ2-7; 11 nucleotides agree with TRBD2. CDR3 length equals 15 residues. J was trimmed by 6 bases and V by 3 bases; bases with no gene match: 7. CDR1 and CDR2 (germline): SSHAT, FNYEAQ (reference sequence). The CDR3: CASSFSGGGSCEQYF. The CDR3 DNA reads TGTGCCAGCAGCTTTAGCGGGGGGGGCTCATGCGAGCAGTACTTC.

This chain uses TRBV4-3 with TRBJ2-1; TRBD2 agrees at 10 bases. The CDR3 totals 16 residues. V lost 0 bases, J lost 7 bases, and 6 bases stayed unmatched. The germline V gene has CDR1 LGHNA and CDR2 YSLEER. This CDR3 reads CASSQDSSGRLNEQFF. The CDR3 DNA reads TGCGCCAGCAGCCAAGATTCTAGCGGGAGATTGAATGAGCAGTTCTTC.